The TCR beta chain under discussion was sequenced for a study of T cells in Graves' hyperthyroidism and ophthalmopathy. TCR beta CDR3 region amplification was performed from RNA transcripts. With the HTBI primer set, the TCR CDR3 went through a first round of RT-PCR. TCRdb reprocessed the multiplex PCR reads with MiXCR, giving one entry per CDR3 protein. The table records almost 50,000 distinct CDR3 sequences, 45% to 65% of them present only once. The CDR3 has 14 amino acids. Germline CDR1 is SEHNR and CDR2 is FQNEAQ (reference sequence). V was clipped by 2 bases and J by 4 bases, with 11 bases between them.

This receptor was identified in a man younger than 35 with Graves' hyperthyroidism. Sequenced sample: peripheral blood or thyroid tissue (not recorded which). The chain couples TRBV7-9 to TRBJ2-5, with a possible D match to TRBD2 (6 bases). The CDR3 nucleotides are TGTGCCAGCAGCTTACGGTGGGGAGGAGAGACCCAGTACTTC. This codes for CASSLRWGGETQYF.